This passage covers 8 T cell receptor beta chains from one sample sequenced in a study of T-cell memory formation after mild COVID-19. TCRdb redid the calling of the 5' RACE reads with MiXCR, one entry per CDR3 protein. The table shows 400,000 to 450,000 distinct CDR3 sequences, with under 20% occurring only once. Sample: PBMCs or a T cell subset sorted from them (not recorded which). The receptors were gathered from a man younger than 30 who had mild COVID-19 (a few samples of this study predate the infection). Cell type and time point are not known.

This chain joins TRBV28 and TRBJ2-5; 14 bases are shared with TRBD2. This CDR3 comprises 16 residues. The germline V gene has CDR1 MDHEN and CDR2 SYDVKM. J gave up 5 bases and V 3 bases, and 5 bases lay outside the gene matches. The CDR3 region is CASSFGLAGGQETQYF. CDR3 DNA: TGTGCCAGCAGTTTTGGACTAGCGGGGGGACAGGAGACCCAGTACTTC.

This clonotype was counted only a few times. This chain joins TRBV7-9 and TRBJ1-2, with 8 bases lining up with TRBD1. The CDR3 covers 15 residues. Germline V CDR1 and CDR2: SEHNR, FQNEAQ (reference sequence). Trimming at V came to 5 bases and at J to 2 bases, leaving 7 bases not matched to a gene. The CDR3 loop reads CASSLNQGANYGYTF. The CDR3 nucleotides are TGTGCCAGCAGCCTGAATCAGGGGGCGAACTATGGCTACACCTTC.

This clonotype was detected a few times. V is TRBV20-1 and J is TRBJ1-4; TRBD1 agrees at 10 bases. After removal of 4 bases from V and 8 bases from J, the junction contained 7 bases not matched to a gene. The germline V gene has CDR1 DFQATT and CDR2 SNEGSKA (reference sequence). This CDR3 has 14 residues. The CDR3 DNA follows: TGCAGTGCTATTGGTCGACAGGGGGCCGAAAAACTGTTTTTT. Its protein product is CSAIGRQGAEKLFF.

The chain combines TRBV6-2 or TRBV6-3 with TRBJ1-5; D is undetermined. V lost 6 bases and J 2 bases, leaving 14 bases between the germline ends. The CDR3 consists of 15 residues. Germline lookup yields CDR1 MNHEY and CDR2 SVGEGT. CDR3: CASSGRGLGNQPQHF. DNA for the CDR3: TGTGCCAGCAGCGGCCGAGGGCTGGGCAATCAGCCCCAGCATTTT.

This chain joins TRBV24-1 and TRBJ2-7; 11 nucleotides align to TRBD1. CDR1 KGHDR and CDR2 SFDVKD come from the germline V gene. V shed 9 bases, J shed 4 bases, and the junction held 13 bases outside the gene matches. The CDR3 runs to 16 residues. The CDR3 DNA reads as TGTGCCACCTTGTCCCGGGACAGGGGGAATATGTACGAGCAGTACGTC. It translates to CATLSRDRGNMYEQYV.

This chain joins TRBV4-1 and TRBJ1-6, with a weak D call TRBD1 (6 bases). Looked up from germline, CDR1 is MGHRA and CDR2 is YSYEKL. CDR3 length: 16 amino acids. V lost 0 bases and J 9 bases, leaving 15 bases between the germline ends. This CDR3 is CASSQDKGPRGSPLHF. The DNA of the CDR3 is TGCGCCAGCAGCCAAGATAAAGGGCCCAGGGGTTCACCCCTCCACTTT.

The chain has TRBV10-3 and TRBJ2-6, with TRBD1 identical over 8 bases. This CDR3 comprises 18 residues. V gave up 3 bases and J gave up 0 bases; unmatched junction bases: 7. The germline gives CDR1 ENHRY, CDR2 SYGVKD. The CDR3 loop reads CAISDRQGFDSGANVLTF. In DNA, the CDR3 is TGTGCCATCAGTGACCGACAGGGGTTCGACTCTGGGGCCAACGTCCTGACTTTC.

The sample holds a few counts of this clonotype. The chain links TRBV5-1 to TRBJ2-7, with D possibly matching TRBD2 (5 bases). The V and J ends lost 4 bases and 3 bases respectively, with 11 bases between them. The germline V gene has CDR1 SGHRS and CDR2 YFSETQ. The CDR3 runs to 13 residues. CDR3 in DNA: TGCGCCAGCAGCGGAGGAACAGTCTACGAGCAGTACTTC. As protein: CASSGGTVYEQYF.